The sequence of this T cell receptor (beta chain) was determined in a study of blood T cell repertoires in COVID-19. Looking at the study overall: Whether acute or convalescent, the COVID-19 samples came from the United States, Italy and Spain. From T cells, B-cell-depleted T cells, or PBMCs came the material, which was cDNA or gDNA.

Per the original data handling: Reference gene primer amplification gave nucleated cell count estimates. Profiled with immunoSEQ multiplex PCR; TCRdb holds only in-frame clones, not every one. V, J and clone size derive from that table, while D and trimming were established from the DNA sequence. This table holds about 130,000 clones, around 86% found once. Material for sequencing was peripheral blood. The receptor was isolated from a middle-aged man with active COVID-19.

The CDR3: CASSLASYNEQFF. The CDR3 nucleotides are TGTGCCAGCAGTTTGGCCTCTTACAATGAGCAGTTCTTC. V and J are TRBV12-3 or TRBV12-4 and TRBJ2-1; D call uncertain. The CDR3 length is 13 residues. V was clipped by 3 bases and J by 4 bases, with 7 bases between them.